This T cell receptor (beta chain) was sequenced in a study of T-cell memory formation after mild COVID-19. TCRdb reprocessed the 5' RACE reads via MiXCR and lists one record per CDR3 protein. This table has 250,000 or so distinct CDR3 sequences, over 9% appearing once. Trimming left V 0 bases short and J 2 bases short, with 1 base between. CDR3 length equals 12 residues. Looked up from germline, CDR1 is LNHNV and CDR2 is YYDKDF (reference sequence). The gene calls are TRBV15 and TRBJ1-2, with no clear D. This sequence was found in a man between 18 and 35 years old who had mild COVID-19 (a few samples of this study predate the infection). Cell type and time point are not known. Sequenced input: PBMCs or a T cell subset sorted from them (not recorded which). The CDR3 spells CATSRDNYGYTF. CDR3 nucleotide sequence: TGTGCCACCAGCAGAGACAACTATGGCTACACCTTC.